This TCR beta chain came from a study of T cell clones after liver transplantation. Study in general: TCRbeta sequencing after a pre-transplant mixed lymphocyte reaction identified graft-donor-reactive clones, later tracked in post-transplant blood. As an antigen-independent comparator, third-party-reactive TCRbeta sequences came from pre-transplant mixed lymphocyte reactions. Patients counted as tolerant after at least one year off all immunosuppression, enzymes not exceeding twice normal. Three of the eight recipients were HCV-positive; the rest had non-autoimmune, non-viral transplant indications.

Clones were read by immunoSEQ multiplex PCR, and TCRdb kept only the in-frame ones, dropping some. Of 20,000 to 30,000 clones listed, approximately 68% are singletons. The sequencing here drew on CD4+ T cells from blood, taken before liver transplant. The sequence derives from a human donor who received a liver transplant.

The CDR3 here is CASSPAGFWVNEQFF. Here the CDR3 DNA reads TGTGCCAGCAGCCCAGCAGGGTTCTGGGTTAATGAGCAGTTCTTC. This sequence joins TRBV5-4 and TRBJ2-1; possibly TRBD1 for D (5 bases). CDR1 is SGHNT, CDR2 YYREEE, per germline (reference sequence). CDR3 length: 15 residues. V dropped 4 bases and J dropped 7 bases, with 18 bases sitting between them.